These 23 T cell receptor beta chains came from one sample sequenced in a study of shared clonotypes between healthy human individuals. The naive CD8 subset, CD45RO-negative cells positively selected for CCR7, excluded terminally differentiated effector memory CD45RA+ cells. The table came from immunoSEQ multiplex PCR; TCRdb's copy has only in-frame clones and leaves some out. The table records some 2,100,000 clones, about 93% of them present only once. What was sequenced was naive CD8+ T cells from PBMCs. The receptors stem from a man between 18 and 29 years old in good health. Some clones in this sample may be carry-over from other donors' samples.

This chain uses TRBV5-8 with TRBJ2-1, with D maybe TRBD1 (6 bases). This CDR3 contains 12 residues. The V and J ends lost 5 bases and 8 bases respectively, with 11 bases between them. Germline CDR1 SGHTS, CDR2 YDEGEE. The CDR3 coding sequence is TGTGCCAGCAGTCCAGGGGTACATGAGCAGTTCTTC. It specifies CASSPGVHEQFF.

This sequence joins TRBV7-2 and TRBJ2-5; D may be TRBD1 (6 bases). Trimming left V 2 bases short and J 1 base short, with 20 bases between. There are 18 residues in the CDR3. The germline CDR1 and CDR2 sequences are SGHTA and FQGNSA. Here the CDR3 reads CASSLQIYRVSLQETQYF. In nucleotides, the CDR3 is TGTGCCAGCAGCTTACAAATCTACAGGGTTTCACTCCAAGAGACCCAGTACTTC.

This clone appeared a single time. This CDR3 is also generated by other DNA sequences in the sample. This chain uses TRBV7-6 with TRBJ2-7, with D unclear. CDR3 length: 12 residues. Germline V CDR1 and CDR2: SGHVS, FNYEAQ. With 2 bases removed from V and 0 bases from J, the gap between germline ends came to 2 bases. CDR3 sequence (DNA): TGTGCCAGCAGCTTAAACTCCTACGAGCAGTACTTC. It is translated as CASSLNSYEQYF.

This sequence joins TRBV27 and TRBJ2-7; the match to TRBD1 covers 7 bases. Germline V lookup: CDR1 MNHEY, CDR2 SMNVEV (reference sequence). V gave up 4 bases and J gave up 4 bases; unmatched junction bases: 7. The CDR3 totals 14 residues. The CDR3 region has the DNA TGTGCCAGCAGTTCCCCGATGGGACAGTACGAGCAGTACTTC. It specifies CASSSPMGQYEQYF.

CDR3 in amino acids: CASSLGKDTQYF. CDR3 nucleotides: TGTGCCAGCAGTTTAGGTAAAGATACGCAGTATTTT. The V call is TRBV27, the J call TRBJ2-3; D not resolved. The CDR3 is 12 amino acids. Between the trimmed V and J ends, which lost 2 bases and 5 bases, there was a span of 5 bases. The V gene's germline CDR1 is MNHEY and CDR2 SMNVEV (reference sequence).

This clone was picked up one time. The chain carries TRBV4-3 and TRBJ2-2; weak D call: TRBD2 (6 bases). The germline V gene encodes CDR1 LGHNA and CDR2 YSLEER. The CDR3 contains 17 residues. The V gene lost 3 bases and the J gene lost 5 bases, with 19 bases spanning the gap. The CDR3 protein is CASSQVEGLYRTGELFF. The DNA for the CDR3 is TGCGCCAGCAGCCAGGTAGAGGGACTCTACCGAACCGGGGAGCTGTTTTTT.

V and J are TRBV15 and TRBJ2-3; D not resolved. Trimming cost V 0 bases and J 3 bases, with 10 bases left between them. The CDR3 is 15 residues long. From germline, CDR1 is LNHNV and CDR2 YYDKDF (reference sequence). The CDR3 region has the DNA TGTGCCACCAGCAGAGAGTCTCGTTGGACAGATACGCAGTATTTT. This gives the protein CATSRESRWTDTQYF.

The chain carries TRBV6-1 and TRBJ2-3; no clear D gene. Germline CDR1 and CDR2: MNHNS and SASEGT. Deletions cut 2 bases from V and 3 bases from J, with 12 bases between. This CDR3 comprises 15 residues. The CDR3 reads CASSEYSRTTDTQYF. Written as DNA, the CDR3 is TGTGCCAGCAGTGAATACTCTAGAACTACAGATACGCAGTATTTT.

The chain is built from TRBV29-1 and TRBJ2-3, with D perhaps TRBD2 (6 bases). The germline V and J ends were trimmed by 5 bases and 1 base, with 16 bases remaining between them. Germline-derived CDR1 and CDR2 are SQVTM and ANQGSEA. The CDR3 length is 15 residues. The CDR3 region is CSVRRDTYRTDTQYF. In DNA form, the CDR3 reads TGCAGCGTTAGGCGGGATACATATCGCACAGATACGCAGTATTTT.

This sequence joins TRBV19 and TRBJ2-3; 8 bases are shared with TRBD1. The CDR3 is 16 residues long. Germline CDR1 and CDR2: LNHDA and SQIVND (reference sequence). V was pared by 3 bases and J by 4 bases, with 9 bases of the junction left unmatched. The CDR3 DNA reads TGTGCCAGTAGTATGTCGACAGGGGAAGAGGCAGATACGCAGTATTTT. Its protein is CASSMSTGEEADTQYF.

This clone appeared once. The genes are TRBV5-1 and TRBJ2-6, with D possibly matching TRBD2 (6 bases). Germline V gene data show CDR1 as SGHRS and CDR2 as YFSETQ. The CDR3 runs 13 residues. The V end was cut by 3 bases, the J end by 7 bases, with 8 bases between. CDR3 sequence: CASSSGEANVLTF. In nucleotides, the CDR3 is TGCGCCAGCAGCTCGGGGGAAGCCAACGTCCTGACTTTC.

This clone was observed a single time. The V and J genes are TRBV10-2 and TRBJ2-7; weak D call: TRBD1 (6 bases). The CDR3 spans 11 residues. V lost 6 bases to trimming and J lost 3 bases, with 6 bases between them. The V gene's germline CDR1 is WSHSY and CDR2 SAAADI. CDR3 sequence: CASRQGYEQYF. DNA of the CDR3: TGCGCCAGCAGACAGGGCTACGAGCAGTACTTC.

This chain links TRBV4-1 with TRBJ1-3, with D maybe TRBD1 (5 bases). Germline V gene data show CDR1 as MGHRA and CDR2 as YSYEKL. V lost 2 bases and J 0 bases, leaving 11 bases between the germline ends. CDR3 length: 16 amino acids. CDR3 amino acids: CASSQWGRGSGNTIYF. CDR3 coding DNA: TGCGCCAGCAGCCAATGGGGACGGGGCTCTGGAAACACCATATATTTT.

This chain joins TRBV14 and TRBJ2-1; 8 bases align to TRBD2. The CDR3 loop spans 13 amino acids. Germline CDR1 and CDR2: SGHDN and FVKESK. V was pared by 8 bases and J by 6 bases, with 6 bases of the junction left unmatched. The CDR3, as DNA: TGTGCCAGCGTTGGACTAGCCCCCAATGAGCAGTTCTTC. It specifies CASVGLAPNEQFF.

This sequence joins TRBV7-6 and TRBJ1-3; TRBD1 might be the D (6 bases). The germline CDR1 and CDR2 sequences are SGHVS and FNYEAQ. The CDR3 loop spans 14 amino acids. V dropped 1 base and J dropped 8 bases, with 12 bases sitting between them. CDR3 sequence: CASSLGGAGDTIYF. CDR3 DNA sequence: TGTGCCAGCAGCTTAGGGGGGGCCGGCGACACCATATATTTT.

The chain is built from TRBV6-1 and TRBJ2-7; perhaps TRBD1 as D (7 bases). The CDR3 loop spans 13 amino acids. Trimming pared 6 bases from V and 6 bases from J, leaving 15 bases between. Germline assignment: CDR1 MNHNS and CDR2 SASEGT. The CDR3 protein is CASRGGQFGEQYF. In DNA, the CDR3 is TGTGCCAGCAGGGGGGGACAGTTTGGCGAGCAGTACTTC.

The rearrangement joins TRBV10-2 to TRBJ1-2; D is unresolved. The germline CDR1 and CDR2 sequences are WSHSY and SAAADI. The CDR3 length is 13 residues. V was trimmed by 3 bases and J by 2 bases, leaving 7 bases between them. The DNA of the CDR3 is TGCGCCAGCAGTGACGGCCCAAACTATGGCTACACCTTC. The encoded protein is CASSDGPNYGYTF.

This clone has only one observation. CDR3 residues: CASSWAGDNEQYF. CDR3 sequence (DNA): TGTGCCAGCAGTTGGGCGGGGGACAACGAGCAGTACTTC. This rearrangement joins TRBV27 to TRBJ2-7; D perhaps matches TRBD2 (7 bases). Germline assignment: CDR1 MNHEY and CDR2 SMNVEV (reference sequence). The CDR3 covers 13 residues. The V and J ends lost 4 bases and 5 bases respectively, with 12 bases between them.

The chain uses TRBV20-1 and TRBJ1-2; no reliable D call. Germline V CDR1 and CDR2: DFQATT, SNEGSKA (reference sequence). The length of the CDR3 is 11 residues. Trimming shortened V by 3 bases and J by 8 bases, and 10 bases separated the two germline ends. Here the CDR3 DNA reads TGCAGTGCTAGGGTCCCGGAGGGCTACACCTTC. Translated: CSARVPEGYTF.

The rearrangement links TRBV18 to TRBJ2-7; the match to TRBD1 covers 7 bases. Trimming took 3 bases from V and 3 from J; bases not matched to a gene: 11. The length of the CDR3 is 16 residues. Germline loops: CDR1 KGHSH, CDR2 LQKENI. CDR3 residues: CASSPYRGAEGYEQYF. The CDR3 nucleotides are TGTGCCAGCTCACCGTACAGGGGCGCAGAGGGCTACGAGCAGTACTTC.

J is TRBJ2-2 and V is TRBV7-2, with 8 bases that match TRBD2. CDR1 SGHTA and CDR2 FQGNSA come from the germline V gene. This CDR3 is built from 18 residues. Trimming removed 1 base from V and 3 bases from J; junction bases left unmatched: 10. CDR3 sequence: CASSLVPSGSADTGELFF. DNA of the CDR3: TGTGCCAGCAGCTTAGTCCCCAGCGGGAGTGCGGACACCGGGGAGCTGTTTTTT.

The chain is built from TRBV7-9 and TRBJ2-6, with 7 nucleotides matching TRBD1. The germline gives CDR1 SEHNR, CDR2 FQNEAQ (reference sequence). With 5 bases clipped from V and 0 bases from J, the junction kept 13 bases outside the gene matches. The CDR3 runs 19 residues. The CDR3 DNA reads TGTGCCAGCAGCGGACAGGAGAGTATTATTAGCTCTGGGGCCAACGTCCTGACTTTC. Translated: CASSGQESIISSGANVLTF.

This rearrangement joins TRBV6-5 to TRBJ1-1, with D possibly being TRBD1 (6 bases). CDR1 and CDR2 from the germline V gene are MNHEY and SVGAGI. V was trimmed by 6 bases and J by 7 bases, leaving 15 bases between them. CDR3 length: 13 residues. The CDR3, as DNA: TGTGCCAGCAGCACGACAGGAAGAGATGAAGCTTTCTTT. It encodes CASSTTGRDEAFF.